Below, 32 T cell receptor beta chains from the same sample are listed, as sequenced in a study of blood T cell repertoires in COVID-19 (dated by TCRdb to about 2020). Libraries were made using the immunoSEQ multiplex PCR assay. Sourced from immuneACCESS, this table was stored by TCRdb with only in-frame sequences that have V and J called. A share of the clones is absent; for the studies checked, an unresolved V gene accounts for under half, and the remainder has no known explanation. The sample data list roughly 300,000 clones, and roughly 85% of these were observed just once. The ten top clones hold 7.2% of the sample. The sequenced material came from peripheral blood. All receptors derive from a human donor in a cohort sampled during active COVID-19.

This clone turned up a few times. V is TRBV5-4 and J is TRBJ1-4; no reliable D call. The germline gives CDR1 SGHNT, CDR2 YYREEE (reference sequence). The V gene lost 2 bases and the J gene lost 5 bases, with 10 bases spanning the gap. The length of the CDR3 is 14 residues. The CDR3 bases are TGTGCCAGCAGCTTCGGCGGCTACAATGAAAAACTGTTTTTT. Translation gives CASSFGGYNEKLFF.

V and J are TRBV24-1 and TRBJ2-1; 9 positions agree with TRBD1. The CDR3 has 15 amino acids. Losses at the gene ends were 4 bases for V and 9 bases for J; bases not matched to a gene: 9. The V gene's germline CDR1 is KGHDR and CDR2 SFDVKD. The CDR3 nucleotides are TGTGCCACCAGTGAACAGGACAGGGGTGCGTTTGAGCAGTTCTTC. This codes for CATSEQDRGAFEQFF.

This chain links TRBV5-1 with TRBJ2-3, with a possible D match to TRBD2 (5 bases). With 4 bases removed from V and 6 bases from J, the gap between germline ends came to 18 bases. The CDR3 loop spans 15 amino acids. CDR1 and CDR2 (germline): SGHRS, YFSETQ. The CDR3 nucleotides are TGCGCCAGCAGCCTCTGGGCGGTGCGAGGGGATACGCAGTATTTT. Amino acid sequence: CASSLWAVRGDTQYF.

J is TRBJ2-5 and V is TRBV6-5; D call uncertain. The CDR3 loop spans 12 amino acids. CDR1 is MNHEY and CDR2 is SVGAGI in the germline V gene. Deletions cut 5 bases from V and 3 bases from J, with 7 bases between. DNA of the CDR3: TGTGCCAGCAGTATGGGCGAAGAGACCCAGTACTTC. It translates to CASSMGEETQYF.

The chain joins TRBV15 to TRBJ1-2; D possibly corresponds to TRBD1 (6 bases). The V gene lost 1 base and the J gene lost 8 bases, with 20 bases spanning the gap. Germline loops: CDR1 LNHNV, CDR2 YYDKDF (reference sequence). The CDR3 is 16 residues long. This CDR3 reads CATSRAMGALSGGYTF. The CDR3, as DNA: TGTGCCACCAGCAGAGCAATGGGGGCTTTAAGTGGGGGCTACACCTTC.

The gene calls are TRBV6-5 and TRBJ2-7, with TRBD1 matching over 7 bases. Germline V gene sequence: CDR1 MNHEY, CDR2 SVGAGI. This CDR3 is 15 amino acids long. The trim removed 0 bases at V and 5 bases at J, leaving 7 bases unmatched. CDR3 sequence: CASSYSQTGPHEQYF. CDR3 bases: TGTGCCAGCAGTTACTCCCAGACAGGGCCCCACGAGCAGTACTTC.

DNA of the CDR3: TGTGCCAGTACCGGAACTTCCGGGGGTGATGGGGTTCGGAATCAGCCCCAGCATTTT. Protein sequence: CASTGTSGGDGVRNQPQHF. This chain uses TRBV19 with TRBJ1-5, with a tentative D call TRBD1 (5 bases). From germline, CDR1 is LNHDA and CDR2 SQIVND (reference sequence). The CDR3 is 19 amino acids. Trimming took off 7 bases at V and 4 bases at J, with 29 bases between the two ends.

The genes are TRBV5-4 and TRBJ2-4, with 7 positions matching TRBD2. The germline V gene has CDR1 SGHNT and CDR2 YYREEE (reference sequence). V was pared by 0 bases and J by 5 bases, with 2 bases of the junction left unmatched. This CDR3 spans 14 amino acids. The CDR3 DNA is TGTGCCAGCAGCTTGGAGGGAGGGCAAAACATTCAGTACTTC. The encoded protein is CASSLEGGQNIQYF.

The V call is TRBV14, the J call TRBJ1-2, with D perhaps matching TRBD1 (5 bases). The CDR3 has 15 amino acids. Germline assignment: CDR1 SGHDN and CDR2 FVKESK. V lost 0 bases, J lost 4 bases, and 12 bases lay in between. CDR3 amino acids: CASSQEFGASYGYTF. In nucleotides, the CDR3 is TGTGCCAGCAGCCAAGAATTTGGGGCGAGCTATGGCTACACCTTC.

CDR3 in amino acids: CSASGTGLNSPLHF. In DNA form, the CDR3 reads TGCAGTGCTAGTGGGACAGGCCTTAATTCACCCCTCCACTTT. This chain connects TRBV20-1 to TRBJ1-6, with 8 bases identical to TRBD1. Unmatched junction bases numbered 4, after V lost 3 bases and J lost 6 bases. CDR1 and CDR2 from the germline V gene are DFQATT and SNEGSKA (reference sequence). CDR3 length: 14 residues.

J is TRBJ1-4 and V is TRBV10-1; 7 bases map to TRBD1. The CDR3 loop spans 16 amino acids. The trim removed 6 bases at V and 0 bases at J, leaving 7 bases unmatched. Germline V gene lookup returns CDR1 WNHNN and CDR2 SYGVQD (reference sequence). The CDR3 region is CASSPDRAATNEKLFF. CDR3 nucleotides: TGCGCCAGCAGCCCTGACAGGGCCGCAACTAATGAAAAACTGTTTTTT.

The rearrangement uses TRBV5-1 and TRBJ2-3; 9 bases match TRBD2. The germline CDR1 and CDR2 sequences are SGHRS and YFSETQ. This CDR3 spans 15 amino acids. J lost 4 bases, V lost 1 base, and 4 bases had no gene match. The CDR3 sequence is CASSLLAGASDTQYF. The CDR3 DNA is TGCGCCAGCAGCTTGTTAGCGGGGGCCTCAGATACGCAGTATTTT.

J is TRBJ2-7 and V is TRBV5-1, with D possibly matching TRBD2 (6 bases). The CDR3 consists of 14 residues. CDR1 is SGHRS and CDR2 is YFSETQ in the germline V gene. The V end lost 5 bases, the J end lost 5 bases, and 17 bases lay between the germline ends. The CDR3 region is CASSSEALANEQYF. The DNA of the CDR3 is TGCGCCAGCAGTTCAGAGGCGCTAGCGAACGAGCAGTACTTC.

The rearrangement uses TRBV6-1 and TRBJ1-4, with D perhaps TRBD1 (5 bases). Germline CDR1 and CDR2: MNHNS and SASEGT. V was pared by 0 bases and J by 7 bases, with 12 bases between. The CDR3 runs to 15 residues. CDR3 loop: CASSEADGGREKLFF. CDR3 nucleotides: TGTGCCAGCAGTGAAGCGGACGGGGGACGTGAAAAACTGTTTTTT.

This clone was counted a few times. This CDR3 reads CAWSVQGYEQYF. The CDR3, as DNA: TGTGCCTGGAGTGTACAGGGCTACGAGCAGTACTTC. The rearrangement links TRBV30 to TRBJ2-7, with D maybe TRBD1 (6 bases). The CDR3 is 12 amino acids. The germline gives CDR1 GTSNPN, CDR2 SVGIG (reference sequence). V was shortened by 0 bases and J by 3 bases, with 6 bases between the two germline ends.

This chain links TRBV5-1 with TRBJ1-5; TRBD1 might be the D (5 bases). This CDR3 spans 15 amino acids. Trimming cost V 6 bases and J 6 bases, with 19 bases left between them. CDR1 is SGHRS, CDR2 YFSETQ, per germline. The CDR3 reads CASNRDGLEGQPQHF. The CDR3 nucleotides are TGCGCCAGCAACCGGGACGGCCTGGAGGGTCAGCCCCAGCATTTT.

The V gene is TRBV19, the J gene TRBJ1-5; TRBD1 matches at 9 bases. This CDR3 has 13 residues. V shed 4 bases, J shed 7 bases, and the junction held 2 bases outside the gene matches. CDR1 and CDR2 from the germline V gene are LNHDA and SQIVND (reference sequence). The CDR3: CASSRDRGQPQHF. CDR3 in DNA: TGTGCCAGTAGTAGAGACAGGGGGCAGCCCCAGCATTTT.

Only a few counts were recorded for this clone. The CDR3 nucleotides read TGTGCCAGCAGCCAAGAACGGACACGGCAGTACTTC. Residues: CASSQERTRQYF. The chain has TRBV14 and TRBJ2-7; perhaps TRBD1 as D (5 bases). Germline V gene data show CDR1 as SGHDN and CDR2 as FVKESK. The CDR3 extends over 12 amino acids. Trimming took 0 bases from V and 9 from J, leaving 9 bases between them.

This clone was detected a few times. The CDR3 loop reads CASSPGQENSPLHF. The CDR3 nucleotides read TGCGCCAGCAGCCCTGGACAGGAAAATTCACCCCTCCACTTT. V and J are TRBV5-1 and TRBJ1-6; 7 nucleotides align to TRBD1. Germline values: CDR1 SGHRS, CDR2 YFSETQ. CDR3 length: 14 residues. The trim removed 4 bases at V and 7 bases at J, leaving 5 bases unmatched.

V usage is TRBV11-2 and J usage is TRBJ1-2; D is perhaps TRBD1 (5 bases). There are 16 residues in the CDR3. CDR1 and CDR2 (germline): SGHAT, FQNNGV. Trimming removed 1 base at V and 7 bases at J, with 19 bases between. CDR3 DNA sequence: TGTGCCAGCAGCTTAGCAGAGGCACCTAATAGGGGTGGCTACACCTTC. It translates to CASSLAEAPNRGGYTF.

The gene calls are TRBV24-1 and TRBJ2-3, with 9 bases matching TRBD2. Trimming removed 4 bases from V and 5 bases from J; junction bases left unmatched: 12. The CDR3 length is 17 residues. Germline V CDR1 and CDR2: KGHDR, SFDVKD. The CDR3 loop is CATSDPGTSYRQDTQYF. CDR3 bases: TGTGCCACCAGTGACCCCGGGACTAGCTACCGTCAAGATACGCAGTATTTT.

This sequence joins TRBV11-1 and TRBJ2-1; TRBD2 might be the D (5 bases). The CDR3 sequence is 14 residues long. Germline lookup yields CDR1 SGHAT and CDR2 FQDESV (reference sequence). Trimming removed 5 bases from V and 2 bases from J, with 10 bases in between. The CDR3 DNA is TGTGCCAGCAGCCACGGGATTACCTACAATGAGCAGTTCTTC. Protein sequence: CASSHGITYNEQFF.

V is TRBV29-1 and J is TRBJ1-2; weak D call: TRBD1 (5 bases). Per the germline V gene, CDR1 is SQVTM and CDR2 is ANQGSEA. The V end was cut by 5 bases, the J end by 4 bases, with 14 bases between. The CDR3 contains 13 residues. For the CDR3, the DNA is TGCAGCGTTCGGCAGGGTGGTACCTATGGCTACACCTTC. It yields the protein CSVRQGGTYGYTF.

This clone was recorded only once. J is TRBJ1-1 and V is TRBV5-5, with D hard to call. Trimming took 0 bases from V and 4 from J, leaving 7 bases between them. The CDR3 is 13 residues long. Per the germline V gene, CDR1 is SGHKS and CDR2 is YYEKEE (reference sequence). DNA for the CDR3: TGTGCCAGCAGCTTGGATGCGGCCACTGAAGCTTTCTTT. Amino acid sequence: CASSLDAATEAFF.

This clone was seen a few times. The gene calls are TRBV5-6 and TRBJ2-7; no reliable D call. Between the trimmed V and J ends, which lost 4 bases and 0 bases, there was a span of 11 bases. The CDR3 is 14 residues long. From germline, CDR1 is SGHDT and CDR2 YYEEEE. CDR3 DNA: TGTGCCAGCAGCATTACACGGGTCTCCTACGAGCAGTACTTC. It translates to CASSITRVSYEQYF.

The rearrangement joins TRBV6-2 or TRBV6-3 to TRBJ2-1, with a weak D call TRBD2 (7 bases). There are 14 residues in the CDR3. Trimming removed 1 base at V and 8 bases at J, with 12 bases between. CDR1 is MNHEY and CDR2 is SVGEGT in the germline V gene. The CDR3 region has the DNA TGTGCCAGCAGTTACTGGGGGGGGGCGGATGAGCAGTTCTTC. This encodes CASSYWGGADEQFF.

V and J are TRBV19 and TRBJ1-1, with 7 positions matching TRBD1. The CDR3 contains 14 residues. V gave up 9 bases and J gave up 4 bases; unmatched junction bases: 11. Germline V CDR1 and CDR2: LNHDA, SQIVND (reference sequence). The CDR3 spells CASNLDQGGTEAFF. The CDR3 DNA follows: TGTGCCAGCAATCTCGACCAGGGGGGCACTGAAGCTTTCTTT.

V usage is TRBV11-2 and J usage is TRBJ2-7; D unclear. The CDR3 extends over 13 amino acids. The V end was cut by 0 bases, the J end by 0 bases, with 3 bases between. Per germline, CDR1 SGHAT and CDR2 FQNNGV. The DNA of the CDR3 is TGTGCCAGCAGCTTAGATAGCTCCTACGAGCAGTACTTC. Translation gives CASSLDSSYEQYF.

The chain employs TRBV15 and TRBJ2-1, with TRBD2 matching 12 bases. The CDR3 consists of 17 residues. The trim removed 2 bases at V and 4 bases at J, leaving 6 bases unmatched. Germline V gene sequence: CDR1 LNHNV, CDR2 YYDKDF (reference sequence). The CDR3 is CATSRLAGTSGYNEQFF. The CDR3 DNA reads TGTGCCACCAGCAGACTCGCCGGGACTAGCGGGTACAATGAGCAGTTCTTC.

V gene TRBV12-3 or TRBV12-4 combines with J gene TRBJ2-7, with TRBD2 matching 12 bases. The CDR3 is made up of 13 amino acids. J gave up 3 bases and V 9 bases, and 3 bases lay outside the gene matches. The CDR3 nucleotides are TGTGCCAGTACTAGCGGGGGGCACTACGAGCAGTACTTC. Residues: CASTSGGHYEQYF.

This chain connects TRBV11-2 to TRBJ2-2; 8 nucleotides agree with TRBD1. Germline CDR1 and CDR2: SGHAT and FQNNGV. Trimming removed 5 bases from V and 1 base from J; junction bases left unmatched: 6. This CDR3 region has 16 residues. The CDR3 reads CASSVGQGLNTGELFF. In DNA, the CDR3 is TGTGCCAGCAGCGTAGGACAGGGTTTGAACACCGGGGAGCTGTTTTTT.

This sequence joins TRBV7-9 and TRBJ1-1; D is undetermined. This CDR3 comprises 12 residues. The V end lost 3 bases, the J end lost 4 bases, and 6 bases lay between the germline ends. Germline V gives CDR1 SEHNR, CDR2 FQNEAQ (reference sequence). The CDR3 nucleotides are TGTGCCAGCAGCTTTATCTCCACTGAAGCTTTCTTT. This translates into CASSFISTEAFF.